The 29 T cell receptor beta chains listed next were all sequenced from one sample in a study of blood T cell repertoires in COVID-19. Sequenced by immunoSEQ multiplex PCR; TCRdb stores in-frame clones only, minus some. Found here are 90,000 to 130,000 clones, 82% of them singletons; the top ten hold 15% to 20%. Sequenced input: peripheral blood. These receptors were collected from a woman between 55 and 75 years old with acute or convalescent COVID-19.

The rearrangement uses TRBV7-3 and TRBJ2-1; 11 positions agree with TRBD2. With V trimmed by 2 bases and J by 6 bases, 9 bases remained unmatched. CDR1 and CDR2 (germline): SGHTA, FQGTGA. This CDR3 has 17 residues. The CDR3 loop is CASSLLPSGGKGNEQFF. The CDR3, as DNA: TGTGCCAGCAGCTTACTGCCTAGCGGGGGGAAGGGCAATGAGCAGTTCTTC.

The gene calls are TRBV4-3 and TRBJ1-4, with a tentative D call TRBD1 (5 bases). Looked up from germline, CDR1 is LGHNA and CDR2 is YSLEER. Trimming took off 4 bases at V and 0 bases at J, with 9 bases between the two ends. The CDR3 has 15 amino acids. DNA for the CDR3: TGCGCCAGCAGCCTTTTAGGGGCAACTAATGAAAAACTGTTTTTT. It translates to CASSLLGATNEKLFF.

The DNA of the CDR3 is TGTGCCAGCACAACGACAGGGCGCCAGCCCCAGCATTTT. Its translation: CASTTTGRQPQHF. The chain has TRBV28 and TRBJ1-5, with 7 nucleotides matching TRBD1. From germline, CDR1 is MDHEN and CDR2 SYDVKM. V lost 7 bases and J lost 7; bases outside the gene matches: 7. This CDR3 contains 13 residues.

The V gene is TRBV5-4, the J gene TRBJ2-5; D is possibly TRBD1 (5 bases). The V end lost 3 bases, the J end lost 2 bases, and 11 bases lay between the germline ends. This CDR3 is 14 amino acids long. The germline V gene encodes CDR1 SGHNT and CDR2 YYREEE (reference sequence). This chain's CDR3 is CASSSQDTQETQYF. The CDR3 DNA reads TGTGCCAGCAGCTCCCAGGACACACAAGAGACCCAGTACTTC. The full variable domain, its missing parts supplied by reference TRBV5-4 and TRBJ2-5, is ETGVTQSPTHLIKTRGQQVTLRCSSQSGHNTVSWYQQALGQGPQFIFQYYREEENGRGNFPPRFSGLQFPNYSSELNVNALELDDSALYLCASSSQDTQETQYFGPGTRLLVL.

This clone appeared once. V is TRBV24-1 and J is TRBJ2-1; D call uncertain. Germline V gene lookup returns CDR1 KGHDR and CDR2 SFDVKD. The CDR3 spans 10 residues. V lost 9 bases and J 7 bases, leaving 6 bases between the germline ends. CDR3 in amino acids: CATGENEQFF. In nucleotides, the CDR3 is TGTGCCACCGGAGAGAATGAGCAGTTCTTC.

The chain links TRBV10-3 to TRBJ2-3; D perhaps matches TRBD2 (6 bases). Germline V CDR1 and CDR2: ENHRY, SYGVKD. The CDR3 length is 15 residues. V lost 7 bases to trimming and J lost 3 bases, with 17 bases between them. The CDR3 sequence is CAITHGRDLTDTQYF. In DNA, the CDR3 is TGTGCCATCACCCACGGGCGGGACCTGACAGATACGCAGTATTTT.

This clone was seen only once. V and J are TRBV24-1 and TRBJ1-2; no clear D. CDR1 is KGHDR, CDR2 SFDVKD, per germline. Trimming took 5 bases from V and 3 from J, leaving 30 bases between them. This CDR3 spans 20 amino acids. CDR3 nucleotide sequence: TGTGCCACCAGTGTCGTATTAGGAGTGCCACTTTCAACCCTATACTATGGCTACACCTTC. Protein: CATSVVLGVPLSTLYYGYTF.

V gene TRBV4-2 combines with J gene TRBJ2-7, with D maybe TRBD1 (6 bases). The CDR3 spans 16 residues. Trimming cost V 0 bases and J 1 base, with 13 bases left between them. Germline V gene sequence: CDR1 LGHNA, CDR2 YNFKEQ. The CDR3 sequence is CASSQDLAGDSYEQYF. The CDR3, as DNA: TGTGCCAGCAGCCAAGATCTGGCAGGGGATTCCTACGAGCAGTACTTC.

The V call is TRBV28, the J call TRBJ1-2; no clear D gene. Germline V gene lookup returns CDR1 MDHEN and CDR2 SYDVKM. The CDR3 totals 14 residues. V lost 4 bases to trimming and J lost 2 bases, with 11 bases between them. The CDR3 here is CASSSSGINYGYTF. The CDR3, as DNA: TGTGCCAGCAGTTCGTCGGGGATCAACTATGGCTACACCTTC.

The chain uses TRBV12-3 or TRBV12-4 and TRBJ2-3; D gene unclear. The CDR3 length is 11 residues. The germline V and J ends were trimmed by 6 bases and 4 bases, with 5 bases remaining between them. CDR3 nucleotide sequence: TGTGCCAGCAGCATTTCAGATACGCAGTATTTT. Translated, it gives CASSISDTQYF.

The chain combines TRBV19 with TRBJ2-3; 8 nucleotides line up with TRBD1. Per germline, CDR1 LNHDA and CDR2 SQIVND (reference sequence). V trimming: 5 bases; J trimming: 4 bases; junction bases outside the gene matches: 2. CDR3 length: 13 residues. CDR3 DNA sequence: TGTGCCAGTAGTGTACAGGGGGCAGATACGCAGTATTTT. This encodes CASSVQGADTQYF.

The chain uses TRBV6-5 and TRBJ1-2, with 7 nucleotides matching TRBD1. Germline CDR1 MNHEY, CDR2 SVGAGI. The V segment lost 6 bases and the J segment 8 bases; nucleotides outside the gene matches: 9. This CDR3 has 13 amino acids. The CDR3 DNA is TGTGCCAGCAGACAGGGGTGGGTGGGCGGCTACACCTTC. This codes for CASRQGWVGGYTF.

The rearrangement joins TRBV3-1 (or the pseudogene TRBV3-2) to TRBJ1-4, with 7 nucleotides matching TRBD1. CDR1 and CDR2 (germline): LGHDT, YNNKEL (reference sequence). The CDR3 length is 14 residues. After removal of 4 bases from V and 5 bases from J, the junction contained 4 bases not matched to a gene. CDR3 nucleotides: TGTGCCAGCAGCCCGTCAGGGGGGAATGAAAAACTGTTTTTT. Translating it yields CASSPSGGNEKLFF.

This clone was observed a single time. The chain combines TRBV2 with TRBJ1-6; TRBD1 agrees at 9 bases. The CDR3 sequence is 14 residues long. Trimming removed 7 bases from V and 10 bases from J; junction bases left unmatched: 8. Germline-derived CDR1 and CDR2 are SNHLY and FYNNEI. This CDR3 reads CASTKTGGGSPLHF. The CDR3 DNA reads as TGTGCCAGCACCAAGACAGGGGGGGGATCACCCCTCCACTTT.

This clone was seen just once. This sequence joins TRBV7-3 and TRBJ2-3, with a possible D match to TRBD1 (6 bases). This CDR3 is built from 14 residues. Germline assignment: CDR1 SGHTA and CDR2 FQGTGA. The V end was cut by 2 bases, the J end by 6 bases, with 12 bases between. In DNA form, the CDR3 reads TGTGCCAGCAGCTTATCGGGACACGCGGATACGCAGTATTTT. Encoded protein: CASSLSGHADTQYF.

The V gene is TRBV4-1, the J gene TRBJ1-2, with no clear D. The ends were cut back, 6 bases at V and 7 bases at J, with 24 bases in the middle. Looked up from germline, CDR1 is MGHRA and CDR2 is YSYEKL. CDR3 length: 16 residues. DNA of the CDR3: TGCGCCAGCAGGCGAGCGGGAGCGATCGACCCGTCTGGCTACACCTTC. It yields the protein CASRRAGAIDPSGYTF.

The genes are TRBV28 and TRBJ1-6; 7 bases match TRBD1. The V and J ends lost 5 bases and 5 bases, in that order; junction bases with no gene match: 6. This CDR3 has 15 residues. CDR1 is MDHEN and CDR2 is SYDVKM in the germline V gene. Here the CDR3 reads CASSPADRDNSPLHF. CDR3 nucleotide sequence: TGTGCCAGCAGTCCGGCAGACAGGGATAATTCACCCCTCCACTTT.

The V gene is TRBV30, the J gene TRBJ1-6, with D tentatively TRBD1 (5 bases). Germline loops: CDR1 GTSNPN, CDR2 SVGIG (reference sequence). This CDR3 is built from 15 residues. V was trimmed by 3 bases and J by 8 bases, leaving 17 bases between them. The CDR3: CAWSDFGAGYSPLHF. The CDR3 bases are TGTGCCTGGAGCGATTTTGGCGCAGGGTATTCACCCCTCCACTTT.

V gene TRBV19 combines with J gene TRBJ2-1, with D perhaps TRBD1 (6 bases). The CDR3 runs to 13 residues. V lost 6 bases and J 4 bases, leaving 10 bases between the germline ends. CDR1 and CDR2 from the germline V gene are LNHDA and SQIVND (reference sequence). In DNA form, the CDR3 reads TGTGCCAGTAGAGGCAGGGGATACAATGAGCAGTTCTTC. Amino acids: CASRGRGYNEQFF.

V and J are TRBV28 and TRBJ2-5; tentatively, D is TRBD2 (6 bases). The CDR3 has 13 amino acids. V was cut by 4 bases and J by 5 bases, with 11 bases left in between. Germline V CDR1 and CDR2: MDHEN, SYDVKM. This chain's CDR3 is CASSSPAGETQYF. The CDR3 DNA reads as TGTGCCAGCAGTTCTCCGGCGGGGGAGACCCAGTACTTC. Full variable domain (rest looked up from reference TRBV28 and TRBJ2-5): DVKVTQSSRYLVKRTGEKVFLECVQDMDHENMFWYRQDPGLGLRLIYFSYDVKMKEKGDIPEGYSVSREKKERFSLILESASTNQTSMYLCASSSPAGETQYFGPGTRLLVL.

The V and J genes are TRBV24-1 and TRBJ2-5; TRBD2 is a possible D gene (6 bases). Per germline, CDR1 KGHDR and CDR2 SFDVKD. This CDR3 has 16 residues. Trimming took off 4 bases at V and 5 bases at J, with 19 bases between the two ends. In DNA form, the CDR3 reads TGTGCCACCAGTGACCCCTCTTTAATTGGGGGGGAGACCCAGTACTTC. Translated: CATSDPSLIGGETQYF.

This rearrangement joins TRBV7-9 to TRBJ2-7; TRBD2 might be the D (6 bases). The germline gives CDR1 SEHNR, CDR2 FQNEAQ (reference sequence). V lost 5 bases to trimming and J lost 0 bases, with 14 bases between them. This CDR3 spans 15 amino acids. The CDR3: CASSTTHGGSYEQYF. The CDR3 coding sequence is TGTGCCAGCAGCACGACTCACGGGGGCTCCTACGAGCAGTACTTC.

This chain joins TRBV5-1 and TRBJ1-2; possibly TRBD1 for D (6 bases). In germline, CDR1 is SGHRS, CDR2 YFSETQ. V lost 0 bases, J lost 6 bases, and 15 bases lay in between. CDR3 length: 15 amino acids. CDR3 bases: TGCGCCAGCAGCTTGGCCCTTACAGGGATGAATGGCTACACCTTC. This sequence encodes CASSLALTGMNGYTF.

The genes are TRBV4-3 and TRBJ2-7; TRBD2 agrees at 14 bases. The CDR3 is 17 amino acids. Per germline, CDR1 LGHNA and CDR2 YSLEER. J was trimmed by 0 bases and V by 4 bases; bases with no gene match: 5. As DNA, the CDR3 is TGCGCCAGCAGCCCGGGACTAGCGGGGGCTGGCTCCTACGAGCAGTACTTC. Amino acids: CASSPGLAGAGSYEQYF.

The V gene is TRBV6-5, the J gene TRBJ1-2; 7 bases line up with TRBD1. Trimming took 4 bases from V and 3 from J; bases not matched to a gene: 5. Germline CDR1 MNHEY, CDR2 SVGAGI. There are 14 residues in the CDR3. The CDR3 is CASSLGQEDYGYTF. The CDR3 bases are TGTGCCAGCAGTTTAGGACAGGAGGACTATGGCTACACCTTC.

This chain uses TRBV3-1 (or the pseudogene TRBV3-2) with TRBJ2-5; 7 bases are shared with TRBD1. With V trimmed by 1 base and J by 5 bases, 13 bases remained unmatched. Germline CDR1 LGHDT, CDR2 YNNKEL (reference sequence). This CDR3 region has 17 residues. The CDR3 loop reads CASSQVLQDRSGETQYF. The CDR3 nucleotides are TGTGCCAGCAGCCAAGTACTTCAGGACAGGTCGGGGGAGACCCAGTACTTC.

The chain combines TRBV15 with TRBJ1-6, with a weak D call TRBD1 (5 bases). Germline-derived CDR1 and CDR2 are LNHNV and YYDKDF (reference sequence). Trimming took off 2 bases at V and 10 bases at J, with 21 bases between the two ends. The CDR3 is made up of 17 amino acids. The CDR3, as DNA: TGTGCCACCAGCAGACCCCCTTCGAACGGCGGACAATCACCCCTCCACTTT. Translating gives CATSRPPSNGGQSPLHF.

This sequence joins TRBV27 and TRBJ2-7; D is perhaps TRBD2 (6 bases). Germline V gene lookup returns CDR1 MNHEY and CDR2 SMNVEV (reference sequence). The ends were cut back, 8 bases at V and 3 bases at J, with 20 bases in the middle. The CDR3 spans 15 residues. The CDR3 DNA is TGTGCCAGCGGACCCCTCGGAGGGAAGAGCTACGAGCAGTACTTC. It is translated as CASGPLGGKSYEQYF.

The rearrangement joins TRBV4-1 to TRBJ2-1; D gene uncertain. Germline-derived CDR1 and CDR2 are MGHRA and YSYEKL. V shed 4 bases and J shed 0 bases, with 16 bases lying between them. The length of the CDR3 is 17 residues. CDR3 sequence reads: CASSRQHLSSSYNEQFF. Written as DNA, the CDR3 is TGCGCCAGCAGCCGACAACACCTGTCGAGCTCCTACAATGAGCAGTTCTTC.